The present TCR beta chain was sequenced within a study of T cells in Graves' hyperthyroidism and ophthalmopathy. Study-level results: Model predictions of ophthalmopathy came a median approximately seven months before onset.

The source material, RNA transcripts, was used to amplify TCR beta CDR3 regions. The study used the HTBI primer set for a first-round RT-PCR of the TCR CDR3. TCRdb re-analysed the multiplex PCR reads in MiXCR, keeping a single row per CDR3 protein. The table has about 590,000 distinct CDR3 sequences, 12% to 15% seen once. The CDR3 length is 13 residues. Trimming took off 3 bases at V and 6 bases at J, with 8 bases between the two ends. Germline V gene sequence: CDR1 LNHDA, CDR2 SQIVND (reference sequence). This clonotype turned up a few times. As yet, its antigen is unknown. The chain employs TRBV19 and TRBJ2-2; perhaps TRBD1 as D (6 bases). Sequencing used blood. The sequence came from a woman aged 18 to 35 with Graves' ophthalmopathy. CDR3 in DNA: TGTGCCAGTAGTATCAGGGGAGCCGGGGAGCTGTTTTTT. Protein sequence: CASSIRGAGELFF.